This is a list of T cell receptor beta chains from one sample in a study of early T cells in non-severe SARS-CoV-2 infection. TCRdb passed the 5' RACE reads through MiXCR, listing each CDR3 protein once. The data hold tens of thousands of distinct CDR3 sequences, with 9.5% to 12% observed a single time. Input material: whole blood. Source of these receptors: an adult who was a healthcare worker with PCR-confirmed SARS-CoV-2 infection or an uninfected control (not recorded which). CDR3s include the opening cysteine and the closing phenylalanine or tryptophan. D genes are given only for firm matches. Part of the rows lack a size; the others show once, few, many or a class for expanded clones.

D	length	V	J	size	CDR3	DNA
-	14	TRBV7-2	TRBJ2-1	-	CASSLAVGDNEQFF	TGTGCCAGCAGCTTAGCGGTCGGGGACAATGAGCAGTTCTTC
TRBD2	14	TRBV28	TRBJ2-1	few	CASSPSGTPFEQFF	TGTGCCAGCAGTCCTAGCGGGACTCCCTTTGAGCAGTTCTTC
TRBD2	20	TRBV28	TRBJ2-4	many	CASSYTTGTSGGRTKNIQYF	TGTGCCAGCAGTTATACTACCGGGACTAGCGGGGGTAGGACCAAAAACATTCAGTACTTC
-	14	TRBV5-1	TRBJ1-4	many	CASSLVGMEEKLFF	TGCGCCAGCAGCTTGGTGGGTATGGAAGAAAAACTGTTTTTT
TRBD1	14	TRBV7-8	TRBJ1-1	-	CASSPPGGNTEAFF	TGTGCCAGCAGCCCCCCAGGGGGAAACACTGAAGCTTTCTTT
-	11	TRBV2	TRBJ2-2	-	CASRRTGELFF	TGTGCCAGCAGACGGACCGGGGAGCTGTTTTTT
-	15	TRBV11-2	TRBJ2-3	few	CASSLTSGPTDTQYF	TGTGCCAGCAGCCTAACGAGCGGACCCACAGATACGCAGTATTTT
-	15	TRBV6-2/TRBV6-3	TRBJ2-5	few	CASSPFRDYQETQYF	TGTGCCAGCAGTCCCTTCCGGGACTACCAAGAGACCCAGTACTTC
-	13	TRBV11-2	TRBJ2-5	-	CASSLSYQETQYF	TGTGCCAGCAGCTTATCTTACCAAGAGACCCAGTACTTC
-	14	TRBV6-2/TRBV6-3	TRBJ1-1	many	CASSRTVMNTEAFF	TGTGCCAGCAGTAGGACAGTTATGAACACTGAAGCTTTCTTT
TRBD1	17	TRBV6-5	TRBJ2-2	few	CASSTRDRGPNTGELFF	TGTGCCAGCAGTACCCGGGACAGGGGGCCGAACACCGGGGAGCTGTTTTTT
-	15	TRBV11-2	TRBJ2-1	-	CASSFQLGPGNEQFF	TGTGCCAGCAGTTTTCAACTAGGCCCGGGGAATGAGCAGTTCTTC
TRBD1	16	TRBV5-1	TRBJ2-6	-	CASSRTGGAGANVLTF	TGCGCCAGCAGCCGTACAGGGGGCGCTGGGGCCAACGTCCTGACTTTC
-	13	TRBV2	TRBJ2-6	many	CASSITGANVLTF	TGTGCCAGCAGCATCACTGGGGCCAACGTCCTGACTTTC
-	14	TRBV4-1	TRBJ2-6	many	CASSHRDKANVLTF	TGCGCCAGCAGCCATCGGGACAAGGCCAACGTCCTGACTTTC
TRBD2	14	TRBV7-3	TRBJ2-1	few	CASSPGLALDEQFF	TGTGCCAGCAGCCCGGGACTAGCGCTGGATGAGCAGTTCTTC
-	13	TRBV7-2	TRBJ2-7	many	CASSYGGPYEQYF	TGTGCCAGCAGCTATGGGGGTCCCTACGAGCAGTACTTC
-	16	TRBV7-9	TRBJ2-2	few	CASSPKGVRNTGELFF	TGTGCCAGCAGCCCGAAGGGGGTTAGGAACACCGGGGAGCTGTTTTTT
TRBD2	14	TRBV28	TRBJ2-7	few	CASSLRGSGYEQYF	TGTGCCAGCAGTTTGCGCGGGAGTGGGTACGAGCAGTACTTC
-	14	TRBV6-6	TRBJ2-3	many	CASSYARGGDTQYF	TGTGCCAGCAGTTACGCCAGGGGAGGGGATACGCAGTATTTT
-	13	TRBV28	TRBJ1-2	-	CASSFNRDYGYTF	TGTGCCAGCAGTTTCAACAGGGACTATGGCTACACCTTC
TRBD1	17	TRBV9	TRBJ2-1	many	CASSVYFRDRGPNEQFF	TGTGCCAGCAGCGTATACTTTCGGGACAGGGGCCCCAATGAGCAGTTCTTC
-	15	TRBV15	TRBJ1-6	few	CATSRVRGSNSPLHF	TGTGCCACCAGCAGAGTTCGGGGATCGAATTCACCCCTCCACTTT
-	17	TRBV5-1	TRBJ2-7	-	CASSSEGRGVGLYEQYF	TGCGCCAGCAGCTCCGAAGGACGAGGGGTCGGACTCTACGAGCAGTACTTC
TRBD2	14	TRBV30	TRBJ2-3	-	CASLIAGALDTQYF	TGTGCCTCGCTAATAGCGGGAGCTCTAGATACGCAGTATTTT
-	13	TRBV29-1	TRBJ2-2	many	CSVDSGGTGELFF	TGCAGCGTCGATTCAGGTGGGACCGGGGAGCTGTTTTTT